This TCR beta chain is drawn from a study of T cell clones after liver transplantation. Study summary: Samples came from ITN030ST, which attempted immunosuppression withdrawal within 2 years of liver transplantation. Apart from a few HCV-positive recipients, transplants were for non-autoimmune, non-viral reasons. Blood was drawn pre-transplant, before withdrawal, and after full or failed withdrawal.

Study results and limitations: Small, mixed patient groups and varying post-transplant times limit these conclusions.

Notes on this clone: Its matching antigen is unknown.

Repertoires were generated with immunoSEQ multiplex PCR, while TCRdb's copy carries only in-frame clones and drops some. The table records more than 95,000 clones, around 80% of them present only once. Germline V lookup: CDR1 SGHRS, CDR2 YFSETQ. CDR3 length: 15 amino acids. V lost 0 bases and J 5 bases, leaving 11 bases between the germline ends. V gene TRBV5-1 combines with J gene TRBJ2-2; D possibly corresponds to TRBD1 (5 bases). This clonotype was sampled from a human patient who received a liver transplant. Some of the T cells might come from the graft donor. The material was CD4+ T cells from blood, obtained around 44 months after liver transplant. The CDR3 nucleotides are TGCGCCAGCAGCTTGGAAACAGGAGTGACCGGGGAGCTGTTTTTT. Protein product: CASSLETGVTGELFF.